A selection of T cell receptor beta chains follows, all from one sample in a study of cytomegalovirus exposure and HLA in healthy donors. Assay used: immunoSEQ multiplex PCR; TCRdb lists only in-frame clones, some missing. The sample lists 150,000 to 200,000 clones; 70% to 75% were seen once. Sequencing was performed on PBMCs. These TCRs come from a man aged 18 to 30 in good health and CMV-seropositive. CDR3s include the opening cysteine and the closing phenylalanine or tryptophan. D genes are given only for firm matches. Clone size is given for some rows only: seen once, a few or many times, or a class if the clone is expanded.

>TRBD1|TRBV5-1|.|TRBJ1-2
TGCGCCAGCAACCCTGGGGACAGGTTGGATGGCTACACCTTC
CASNPGDRLDGYTF
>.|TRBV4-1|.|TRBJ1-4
TGCGCCAGCAGCCAAGAGGGTTCAGGGCAGGTTAATGAAAAACTGTTTTTT
CASSQEGSGQVNEKLFF
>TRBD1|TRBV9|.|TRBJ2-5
TGTGCCAGCAGCCCCGCCGACAGTCGCAGGGGGGAGACCCAGTACTTC
CASSPADSRRGETQYF
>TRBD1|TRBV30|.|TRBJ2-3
TGTGCCTGGAGTGGCGTCCCCGCCCGGGACAGGCACACAGATACGCAGTATTTT
CAWSGVPARDRHTDTQYF
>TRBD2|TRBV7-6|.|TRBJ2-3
TGTGCCAGCAGCTTAGCTAGCGGGGGCTTAGATACGCAGTATTTT
CASSLASGGLDTQYF
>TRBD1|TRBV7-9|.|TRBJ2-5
TGTGCCAGCAGCTTCCAACCCTACCACAGGGGTCCCCAAGAGACCCAGTACTTC
CASSFQPYHRGPQETQYF
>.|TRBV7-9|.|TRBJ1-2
TGTGCCAGCAGCTTACTCAGAAGCATGGCAGGGCTGGGGTACACCTTC
CASSLLRSMAGLGYTF
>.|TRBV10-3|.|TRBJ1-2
TGTGCCATATCCAGGGGAGATAACTATGGCTACACCTTC
CAISRGDNYGYTF
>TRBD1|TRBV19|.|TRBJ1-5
TGTGCCATTGCGACAGGGGACGCTACAGGGGCCCAGCATTTT
CAIATGDATGAQHF
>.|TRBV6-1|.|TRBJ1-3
TGTGCCAGCGAAGCGGATGGAAACACCATATATTTT
CASEADGNTIYF
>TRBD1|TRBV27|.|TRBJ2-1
TGTGCCACCCAAGTTTGGGCAGGGGGCATCAATGAGCAGTTCTTC
CATQVWAGGINEQFF
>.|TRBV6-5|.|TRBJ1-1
TGTGCCAGCAGTTACAGGTACCGGGAGAACACTGAAGCTTTCTTT
CASSYRYRENTEAFF
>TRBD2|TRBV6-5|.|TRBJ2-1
TGTGCCAGCAGTTACTCGCCTAGCGGGGAGTACAATGAGCAGTTCTTC
CASSYSPSGEYNEQFF
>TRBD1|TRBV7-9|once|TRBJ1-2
TGTGCCAGCAGCTTAGGGGGACAGGGGTTTCGTGGCTACACCTTC
CASSLGGQGFRGYTF
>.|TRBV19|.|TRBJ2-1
TGTGCCAGTAGTATTACTCTGGCAGGGCGGATCGGTAATGAGCAGTTCTTC
CASSITLAGRIGNEQFF
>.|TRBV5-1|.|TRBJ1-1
TGCGCCAGCAGCTTGGCCGGGGGGGGGACTGAAGCTTTCTTT
CASSLAGGGTEAFF
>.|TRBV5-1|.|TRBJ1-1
TGCGCCAGCAGCTTGGCCGACAACCCCGCCCGGGCTTTCTTT
CASSLADNPARAFF
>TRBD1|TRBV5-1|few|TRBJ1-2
TGCGCCAGCAGCCCTGGACAGGGGACGGTCTATGGCTACACCTTC
CASSPGQGTVYGYTF
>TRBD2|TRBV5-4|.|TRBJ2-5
TGTGCCAGCAGCCCCGGGCGGGGGGGAAAGACCCAGTACTTC
CASSPGRGGKTQYF
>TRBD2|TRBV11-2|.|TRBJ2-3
TGTGCCAGCAGAGTTGGGACTAGCGATTCCACAGATACGCAGTATTTT
CASRVGTSDSTDTQYF
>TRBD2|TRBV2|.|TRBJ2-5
TGTGCCAGCAGTGGGGGACTAGCGGGGAAAGAGACCCAGTACTTC
CASSGGLAGKETQYF
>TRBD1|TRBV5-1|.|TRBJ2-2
TGCGCCAGCAGAAGCTTTGGGACAGCCGACCCGGACACCGGGGAGCTGTTTTTT
CASRSFGTADPDTGELFF
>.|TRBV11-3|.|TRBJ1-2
TGTGCCAGCAGCTTAAGGCAGACTGGAGGCTACACCTTC
CASSLRQTGGYTF
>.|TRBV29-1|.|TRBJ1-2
TGCAGCGTTGGGGCGGGGGATCACTATGGCTACACCTTC
CSVGAGDHYGYTF
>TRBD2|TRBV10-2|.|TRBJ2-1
TGCGGGAGACCGGGACTAGCGGGAGTGGGGGAGCAGTTCTTC
CGRPGLAGVGEQFF
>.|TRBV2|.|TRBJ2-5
TGTGCCAGCAGGTCCCTCCAGGAGACCCAGTACTTC
CASRSLQETQYF
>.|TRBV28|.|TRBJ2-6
TGTGCCAGCAGACATCCGCCCCAGTCTGGGGCCAACGTCCTGACTTTC
CASRHPPQSGANVLTF
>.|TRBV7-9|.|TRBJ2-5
TGTGCCAGCAGCTTATACACGGGGGCCCAGTACTTC
CASSLYTGAQYF
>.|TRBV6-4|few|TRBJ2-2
TGTGCCAGCAGTGACTCGAGCCTAACCACCGGGGAGCTGTTTTTT
CASSDSSLTTGELFF
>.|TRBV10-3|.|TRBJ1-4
TGTGCCATCAGTGAAGGGGCGCAGCGAGGTCGTGAAAAACTGTTTTTT
CAISEGAQRGREKLFF
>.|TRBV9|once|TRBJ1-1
TGTGCCAGCAGCGTAGAGCCGAACACTGAAGCTTTCTTT
CASSVEPNTEAFF
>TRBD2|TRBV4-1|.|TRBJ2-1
TGCGCCAGCAGCCTTCCGACTAGCGGGTCCTACAATGAGCAGTTCTTC
CASSLPTSGSYNEQFF
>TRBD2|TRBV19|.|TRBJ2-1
TGTGCCAGTAGTTCCTTTACTAGCGGGGGAAACAATGAGCAGTTCTTC
CASSSFTSGGNNEQFF
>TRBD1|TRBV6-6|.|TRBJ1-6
TGTGCCAGCAGTGCCCGGGACAGTGGAGGAACACCCCTCCACTTT
CASSARDSGGTPLHF
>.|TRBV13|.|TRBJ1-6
TGTGCCAGCAGCCCGGCGCCAGGGGACAATTCACCCCTCCACTTT
CASSPAPGDNSPLHF
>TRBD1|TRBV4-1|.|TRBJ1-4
TGCGCCAGCAGCCTCCCACCTTACGCGGGACAGGGCGCCGCTAATGAAAAACTGTTTTTT
CASSLPPYAGQGAANEKLFF
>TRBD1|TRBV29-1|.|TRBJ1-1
TGCAGCGCCTTCTACAGGGGAGAATACACTGAAGCTTTCTTT
CSAFYRGEYTEAFF
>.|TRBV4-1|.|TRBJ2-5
TGCGCCAGCAGCCAAGTTACAGGTCTCCAAGAGACCCAGTACTTC
CASSQVTGLQETQYF
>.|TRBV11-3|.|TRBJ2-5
TGTGCCAGCAGCCCTATAAGCCAAGAGACCCAGTACTTC
CASSPISQETQYF
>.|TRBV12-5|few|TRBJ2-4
TGTGCTAGTGAGAGGTTTAACATTCAGTACTTC
CASERFNIQYF
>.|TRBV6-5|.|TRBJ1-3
TGTGCCAGCAGTTATCTCGATCGGGACACCATATATTTT
CASSYLDRDTIYF
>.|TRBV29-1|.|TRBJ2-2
TGCAGCGTTGAGGGGGGGGCCGGCGGGGAGCTGTTTTTT
CSVEGGAGGELFF
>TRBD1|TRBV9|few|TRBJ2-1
TGTGCCAGCAGCGTAGCGGGACAGGACTCCTACAATGAGCAGTTCTTC
CASSVAGQDSYNEQFF
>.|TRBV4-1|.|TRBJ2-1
TGCGCCAGCAGTCAAGCCCCTCCAGGGGTCTACAATGAGCAGTTCTTC
CASSQAPPGVYNEQFF
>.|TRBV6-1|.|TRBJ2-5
TGTGCCAGCAGGGGCCGAGGGGGGGAAGAGACCCAGTACTTC
CASRGRGGEETQYF
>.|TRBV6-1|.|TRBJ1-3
TGTGCCAGCAGGGAAGTCGGCTCTGGAAACACCATATATTTT
CASREVGSGNTIYF
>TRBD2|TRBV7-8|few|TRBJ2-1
TGTGCCAGCAGCTACCTAAGCGGGGAGCTCTACAATGAGCAGTTCTTC
CASSYLSGELYNEQFF
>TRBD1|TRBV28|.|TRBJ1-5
TGTGCCAGCGGGACAGGGCAGCAGCCCCAGCATTTT
CASGTGQQPQHF
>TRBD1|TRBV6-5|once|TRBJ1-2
TGTGCCAGCAGTTTGAACCGACAGGGTCTCTATGGCTACACCTTC
CASSLNRQGLYGYTF
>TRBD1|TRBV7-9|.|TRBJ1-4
TGTGCCAGCAGCTTAAGCCTTTCGGGGACAGGGGGTGAAAAACTGTTTTTT
CASSLSLSGTGGEKLFF
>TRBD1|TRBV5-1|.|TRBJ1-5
TGCGCCAGCAGGACAGGGCCAAATCAGCCCCAGCATTTT
CASRTGPNQPQHF
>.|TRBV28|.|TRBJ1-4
TGTGCCAGCAGCCCCGCCGGGAGTAGTAATGAAAAACTGTTTTTT
CASSPAGSSNEKLFF
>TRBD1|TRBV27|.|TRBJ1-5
TGTGCCAGCAGTCCGGGGACAGGATATCAGCCCCAGCATTTT
CASSPGTGYQPQHF